This T cell receptor (beta chain) was sequenced during a study of blood T cells in healthy people across ages. A second PCR of about 7 to 11 cycles used a sample-barcoded 5' primer and a J-beta primer mix. TCRdb reprocessed the 5' RACE reads with MiXCR, giving one entry per CDR3 protein. Of approximately 830,000 distinct CDR3 sequences in the sample, approximately 59% were seen once. Study results and caveats: Older individuals had lower TCR beta diversity per million T cells (the decline was roughly linear).

On this clonotype itself: The antigen is unknown.

Specimen: blood. The clonotype was recovered from a man aged 25-45 years in good health.

CDR3: CASSLAKQNTEAFF. CDR3 nucleotide sequence: TGTGCCAGCAGCTTAGCGAAGCAGAACACTGAAGCTTTCTTT. The chain employs TRBV7-8 and TRBJ1-1; D gene ambiguous. V was pared by 0 bases and J by 1 base, with 6 bases between. Germline V gene sequence: CDR1 SGHVS, CDR2 FQNEAQ. This CDR3 has 14 amino acids.